This is a list of T cell receptor beta chains from one sample in a study of blood T cell repertoires in COVID-19. Assay used: immunoSEQ multiplex PCR; TCRdb lists only in-frame clones, some missing. This table has roughly 57,000 clones, about three quarters appearing once. The sequenced sample consisted of peripheral blood. The receptors derive from a man aged 70 or older with active or convalescent COVID-19. Both conserved end residues are part of each CDR3. Fields, in order: CDR3 length, V gene, CDR3 protein.

19	TRBV11-3	CASSSTRTSGLLNTGELFF
16	TRBV3-1/TRBV3-2	CASSQDGSGNTGELFF
16	TRBV6-1	CASSEAPGAYNSPLHF
15	TRBV6-6	CASSSGPAGGEKLFF
13	TRBV18	CASSGTEGTEAFF
14	TRBV7-9	CASSLRTVNEKLFF
14	TRBV6-2/TRBV6-3	CASSYSERQETQYF
15	TRBV7-2	CASSPSTGGNQPQHF
11	TRBV11-2	CASSLLYEQYF
18	TRBV28	CASTSPAGGNSNTGELFF
15	TRBV7-3	CASSPSGVTGDTQYF
13	TRBV4-3	CASSQHHRDTQYF
19	TRBV28	CASSVLLSLDSQTHYEQYF
19	TRBV4-1	CASSHPGLAGGPQKNEQFF
14	TRBV11-3	CASSEGQGGKTQYF
17	TRBV7-2	CASRERLAGVHIGELFF
14	TRBV29-1	CSVEYPPTNEKLFF
13	TRBV7-9	CASSLTFTGELFF
15	TRBV24-1	CASEGTGGVNTEAFF
14	TRBV18	CASSPATGNTEAFF
15	TRBV6-5	CASSYRGTGPYEQYF
15	TRBV11-2	CASSPLRNANYGYTF
13	TRBV11-3	CASSLNIREKAFF
13	TRBV28	CASSFGGLYEQYF
14	TRBV28	CASEGGAGVNEQFF
13	TRBV30	CAWSLSGDTEAFF
17	TRBV9	CASSAPGGGSSGNTIYF
17	TRBV18	CASSPSPVFDGVEKLFF
18	TRBV19	CASSTPRGGTRGTDTQYF
13	TRBV19	CASSIDWQAGYTF
13	TRBV19	CATSGTANQPQHF
16	TRBV5-8	CASSLSPSRSNQPQHF
16	TRBV6-6	CASSWTGDPANYGYTF
13	TRBV5-4	CASSSDSYNEQFF
16	TRBV4-1	CASSQEWLAGVNEQYF
14	TRBV6-1	CASSEFPGTGEAFF
13	TRBV5-1	CASSADRSYEQYF
15	TRBV7-6	CASSPFGRGGNTIYF
15	TRBV5-6	CASSLLMDSSYEQYF
14	TRBV10-3	CAISGKTGTTEAFF
12	TRBV2	CASSVTGDGYTF
12	TRBV12-3/TRBV12-4	CASRQQNYGYTF
16	TRBV7-6	CASSPRQGMTSYEQYF
14	TRBV6-5	CASRWTGENTEAFF
14	TRBV7-3	CASSLTQINQPQHF
18	TRBV5-1	CASSLTGQRGGRTGELFF
14	TRBV30	CAWSRHNIPYEQYF
15	TRBV5-1	CASSLPQGGGGGYTF